The present TCR beta chain was sequenced within a study of radiation and T cells in renal cell carcinoma. Here immunoSEQ multiplex PCR was the method, and the copy in TCRdb shows in-frame clones only, minus some. The table includes 60,000 to 95,000 clones, around four fifths detected once. The germline V gene has CDR1 MNHEY and CDR2 SMNVEV (reference sequence). V shed 4 bases and J shed 4 bases, with 17 bases lying between them. The CDR3 extends over 15 amino acids. Stated time point: blood 4 weeks post-SBRT, at nephrectomy. Treatment described: 15 Gy SBRT to primary tumor, nephrectomy 4 weeks later. Radiation-treated patients gave blood at baseline, week 2 and week 4. Clear cell pathology was present in this patient's renal cell carcinoma.

The origin of this receptor is an older woman with renal cell carcinoma. The sample consisted of blood, taken from a patient whose treatment included radiotherapy and nephrectomy. This rearrangement joins TRBV27 to TRBJ2-7, with D maybe TRBD2 (6 bases). The CDR3 loop is CASSWGWGLQYEQYF. The CDR3, as DNA: TGTGCCAGCAGTTGGGGATGGGGACTGCAATACGAGCAGTACTTC.